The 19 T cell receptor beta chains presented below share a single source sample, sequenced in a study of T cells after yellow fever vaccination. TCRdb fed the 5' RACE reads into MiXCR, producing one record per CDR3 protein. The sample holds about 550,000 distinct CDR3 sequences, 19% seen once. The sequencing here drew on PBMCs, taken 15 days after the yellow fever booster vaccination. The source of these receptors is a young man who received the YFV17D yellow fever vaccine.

The CDR3 loop reads CASSSGPQNIQYF. The CDR3 DNA follows: TGTGCCAGCAGCTCGGGACCCCAGAACATTCAGTACTTC. V gene TRBV11-2 combines with J gene TRBJ2-4; D is perhaps TRBD1 or TRBD2 (5 bases each). This CDR3 is built from 13 residues. The germline gives CDR1 SGHAT, CDR2 FQNNGV. Trimming stripped 4 bases from V and 7 bases from J, with 11 bases between.

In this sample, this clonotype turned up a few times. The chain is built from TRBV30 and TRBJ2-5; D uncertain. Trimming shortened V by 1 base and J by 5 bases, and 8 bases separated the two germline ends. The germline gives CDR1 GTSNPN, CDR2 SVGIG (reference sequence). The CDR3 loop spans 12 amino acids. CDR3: CAWSGNPETQYF. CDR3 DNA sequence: TGTGCCTGGAGTGGTAATCCTGAGACCCAGTACTTC.

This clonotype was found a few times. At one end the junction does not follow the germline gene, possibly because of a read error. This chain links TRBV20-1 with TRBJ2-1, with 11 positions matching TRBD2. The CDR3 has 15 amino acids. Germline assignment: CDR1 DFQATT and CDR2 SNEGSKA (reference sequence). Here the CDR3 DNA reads TGCAGTGCAAGAGCCGGGACTAGCGGCTACAATGAGCAGTTCTTC. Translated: CSARAGTSGYNEQFF.

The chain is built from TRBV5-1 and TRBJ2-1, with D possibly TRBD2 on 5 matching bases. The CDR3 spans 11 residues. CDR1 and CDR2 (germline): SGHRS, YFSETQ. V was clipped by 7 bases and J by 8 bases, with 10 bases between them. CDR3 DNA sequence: TGCGCCAGCGCGTCTAGCTATGAGCAGTTCTTC. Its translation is CASASSYEQFF.

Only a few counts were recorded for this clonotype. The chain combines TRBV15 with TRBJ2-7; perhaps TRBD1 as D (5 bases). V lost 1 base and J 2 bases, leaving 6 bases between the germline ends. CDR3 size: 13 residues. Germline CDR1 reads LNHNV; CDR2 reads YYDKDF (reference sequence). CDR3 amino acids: CATSRAGTYEQYF. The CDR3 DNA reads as TGTGCCACCAGCAGAGCAGGGACCTACGAGCAGTACTTC.

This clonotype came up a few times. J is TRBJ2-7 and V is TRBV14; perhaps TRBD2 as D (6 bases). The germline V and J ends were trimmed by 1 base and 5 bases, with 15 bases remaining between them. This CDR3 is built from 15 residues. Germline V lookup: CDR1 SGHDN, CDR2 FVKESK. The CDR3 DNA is TGTGCCAGCAGCCAAGGGTTGCGGGATACCGACGAGCAGTACTTC. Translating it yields CASSQGLRDTDEQYF. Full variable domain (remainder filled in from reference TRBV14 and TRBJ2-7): EAGVTQFPSHSVIEKGQTVTLRCDPISGHDNLYWYRRVMGKEIKFLLHFVKESKQDESGMPNNRFLAERTGGTYSTLKVQPAELEDSGVYFCASSQGLRDTDEQYFGPGTRLTVT.

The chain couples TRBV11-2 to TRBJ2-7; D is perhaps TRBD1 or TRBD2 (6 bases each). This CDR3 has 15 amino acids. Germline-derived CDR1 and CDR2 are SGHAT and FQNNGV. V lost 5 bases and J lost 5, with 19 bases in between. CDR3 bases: TGTGCCAGCAGCCCTCGTGACAGGCGGGGCCACGAGCAGTACTTC. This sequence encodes CASSPRDRRGHEQYF.

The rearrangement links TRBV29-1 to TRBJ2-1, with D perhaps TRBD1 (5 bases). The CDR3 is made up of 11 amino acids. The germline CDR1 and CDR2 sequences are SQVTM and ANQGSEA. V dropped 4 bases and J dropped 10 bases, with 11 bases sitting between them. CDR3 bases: TGCAGCGTTGGGGGTAAGGGGGAGCAGTTCTTC. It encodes CSVGGKGEQFF.

CDR3: CASSSLSSGHNEQFF. The CDR3 region has the DNA TGTGCCAGCAGTTCGCTTAGCTCGGGGCACAATGAGCAGTTCTTC. This sequence joins TRBV27 and TRBJ2-1; D assignment may be TRBD1 or TRBD2 (5 bases each). The germline gives CDR1 MNHEY, CDR2 SMNVEV (reference sequence). The germline V and J ends were trimmed by 4 bases and 5 bases, with 15 bases remaining between them. The CDR3 length is 15 residues.

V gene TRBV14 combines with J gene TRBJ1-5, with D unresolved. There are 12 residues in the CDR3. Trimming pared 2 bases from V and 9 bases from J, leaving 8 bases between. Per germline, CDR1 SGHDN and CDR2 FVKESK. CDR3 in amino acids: CASSQQLGPQHF. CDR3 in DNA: TGTGCCAGCAGCCAACAGCTGGGGCCCCAGCATTTT.

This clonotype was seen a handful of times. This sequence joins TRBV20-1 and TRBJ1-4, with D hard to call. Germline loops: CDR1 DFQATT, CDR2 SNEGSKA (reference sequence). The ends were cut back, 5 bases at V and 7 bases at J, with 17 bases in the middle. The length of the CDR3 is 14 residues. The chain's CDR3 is CSAAPEQFAEKLFF. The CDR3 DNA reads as TGCAGTGCTGCCCCGGAACAGTTTGCTGAAAAACTGTTTTTT.

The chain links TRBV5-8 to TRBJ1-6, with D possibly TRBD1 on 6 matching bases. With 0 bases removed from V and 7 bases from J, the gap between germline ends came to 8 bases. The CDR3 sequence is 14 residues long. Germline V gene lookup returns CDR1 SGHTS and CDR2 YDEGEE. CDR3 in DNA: TGTGCCAGCAGCTTGGTCAGGGGAAATTCACCCCTCCACTTT. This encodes CASSLVRGNSPLHF.

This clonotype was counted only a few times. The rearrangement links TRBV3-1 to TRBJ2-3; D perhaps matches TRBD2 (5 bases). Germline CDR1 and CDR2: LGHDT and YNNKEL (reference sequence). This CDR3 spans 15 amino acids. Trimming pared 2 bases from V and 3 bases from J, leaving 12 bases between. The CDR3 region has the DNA TGTGCCAGCAGCCAAACAAGCGGTACTACAGATACGCAGTATTTT. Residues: CASSQTSGTTDTQYF.

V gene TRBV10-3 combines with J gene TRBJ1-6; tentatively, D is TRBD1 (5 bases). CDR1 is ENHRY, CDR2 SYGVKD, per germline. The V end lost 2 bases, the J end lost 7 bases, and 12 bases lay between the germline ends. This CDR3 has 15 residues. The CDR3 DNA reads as TGTGCCATCAGTGAGGAGGCCAGGGTCAATTCACCCCTCCACTTT. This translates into CAISEEARVNSPLHF.

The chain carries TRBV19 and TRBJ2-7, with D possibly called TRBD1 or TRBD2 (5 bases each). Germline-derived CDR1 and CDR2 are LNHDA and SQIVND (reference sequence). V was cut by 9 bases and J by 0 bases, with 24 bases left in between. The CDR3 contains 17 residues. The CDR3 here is CARGPGRLSWVSYEQYF. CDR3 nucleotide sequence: TGTGCCAGAGGGCCGGGACGGCTGAGCTGGGTCTCCTACGAGCAGTACTTC.

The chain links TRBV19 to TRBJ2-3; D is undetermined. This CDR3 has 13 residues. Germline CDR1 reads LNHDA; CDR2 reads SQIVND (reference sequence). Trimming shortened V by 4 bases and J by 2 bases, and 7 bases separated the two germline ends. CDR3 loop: CASSKSNTDTQYF. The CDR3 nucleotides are TGTGCCAGTAGTAAGAGCAACACAGATACGCAGTATTTT.

DNA of the CDR3: TGTGCCAGCAGCGTAGAGTTCCCAGATACGCAGTATTTT. Protein product: CASSVEFPDTQYF. This rearrangement joins TRBV9 to TRBJ2-3; no clear D gene. The CDR3 is 13 residues long. Germline V lookup: CDR1 SGDLS, CDR2 YYNGEE. Trimming cost V 0 bases and J 4 bases, with 6 bases left between them.

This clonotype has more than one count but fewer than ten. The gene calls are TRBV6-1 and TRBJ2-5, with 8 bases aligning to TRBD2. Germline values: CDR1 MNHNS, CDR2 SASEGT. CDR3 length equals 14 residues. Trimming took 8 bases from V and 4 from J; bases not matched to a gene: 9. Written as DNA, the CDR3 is TGTGCCAGCGGCCCCGGGGGGGGGAGAGAGACCCAGTACTTC. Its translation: CASGPGGGRETQYF.

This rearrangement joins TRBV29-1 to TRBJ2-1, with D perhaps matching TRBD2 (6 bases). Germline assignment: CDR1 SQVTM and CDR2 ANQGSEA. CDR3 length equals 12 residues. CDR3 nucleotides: TGCAGTTCGTATAGCGGTTACAATGAGCAGTTCTTC. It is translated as CSSYSGYNEQFF.